This T cell receptor (beta chain) was obtained from a study of graft-versus-host responses after intestinal transplantation. Study details: Tacrolimus and steroids were given for around 3 years to all recipients after anti-thymocyte globulin induction.

The germline V gene encodes CDR1 SNHLY and CDR2 FYNNEI. The CDR3 loop spans 16 amino acids. The V gene end was trimmed by 7 bases and the J gene end by 0 bases; junction bases not matched to a gene: 8. The study, taken as a whole, reports: Allografts from individuals with graft-donor T cell macrochimerism displayed high graft-versus-host to host-versus-graft clonal ratios.

Data came from immunoSEQ multiplex PCR; TCRdb stores just in-frame clones and leaves some out. The data show some 8,000 clones, with 97% seen just once and less than 0.25% held by the top ten. Turning to this clone: Antigen: not known.

Sequences were derived from PBMCs, sampled 23 days after intestinal transplant. This TCR derives from a human patient who received an intestinal transplant, so some T cells may come from the graft donor. The chain recombines TRBV2 with TRBJ2-7, with TRBD2 matching over 11 bases. The CDR3 sequence is CASMGGLAVFSYEQYF. The CDR3 DNA sequence: TGTGCCAGCATGGGGGGACTAGCGGTATTCTCCTACGAGCAGTACTTC. Supplemented by reference TRBV2 and TRBJ2-7, the full variable domain reads EPEVTQTPSHQVTQMGQEVILRCVPISNHLYFYWYRQILGQKVEFLVSFYNNEISEKSEIFDDQFSVERPDGSNFTLKIRSTKLEDSAMYFCASMGGLAVFSYEQYFGPGTRLTVT.